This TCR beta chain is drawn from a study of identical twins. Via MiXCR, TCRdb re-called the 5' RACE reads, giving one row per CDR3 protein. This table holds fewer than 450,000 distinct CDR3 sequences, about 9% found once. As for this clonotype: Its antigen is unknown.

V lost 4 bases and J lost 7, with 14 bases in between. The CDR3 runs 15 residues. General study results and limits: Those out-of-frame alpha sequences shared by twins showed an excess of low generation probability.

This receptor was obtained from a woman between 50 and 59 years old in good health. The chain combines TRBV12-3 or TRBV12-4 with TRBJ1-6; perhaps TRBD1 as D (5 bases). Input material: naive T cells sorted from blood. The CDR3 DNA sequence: TGTGCCAGCAGTTCGGGACGCGGGGTGAATTCACCCCTCCACTTT. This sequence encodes CASSSGRGVNSPLHF.